The text below deals with one T cell receptor (beta chain). Its matching antigen is unknown. Expressed TCRB transcripts got sequenced, as all isolated RNA was reverse transcribed. TCRdb's copy holds only in-frame clones and misses some; the assay was immunoSEQ multiplex PCR. The table records around 690,000 clones, about an eighth of them present only once. V lost 3 bases and J lost 4, with 10 bases in between. Germline CDR1 reads SGHTA; CDR2 reads FQGNSA. The length of the CDR3 is 14 residues. CD4+ naive, central memory, regulatory and stem cell-like memory cells were sorted via CD45RO/CCR7/CD25/CD127/CD95/CD27. These data come from a study of beta chain features in type 1 diabetes. Study-wide results and limits: A possible short-template PCR bias applies equally to patients and controls. Type 1 diabetes patients had TCRB CDR3s that were shorter (moderately but significantly so) in all four CD4+ subsets.

The chain links TRBV7-2 to TRBJ1-5; D may be TRBD1 (5 bases). The sequence came from a man aged 25-45 years with type 1 diabetes. Input material: naive CD4+ T cells from blood. CDR3 sequence (DNA): TGTGCCAGCAGCTTCGGGCAGGGAAATCAGCCCCAGCATTTT. Amino acids: CASSFGQGNQPQHF.